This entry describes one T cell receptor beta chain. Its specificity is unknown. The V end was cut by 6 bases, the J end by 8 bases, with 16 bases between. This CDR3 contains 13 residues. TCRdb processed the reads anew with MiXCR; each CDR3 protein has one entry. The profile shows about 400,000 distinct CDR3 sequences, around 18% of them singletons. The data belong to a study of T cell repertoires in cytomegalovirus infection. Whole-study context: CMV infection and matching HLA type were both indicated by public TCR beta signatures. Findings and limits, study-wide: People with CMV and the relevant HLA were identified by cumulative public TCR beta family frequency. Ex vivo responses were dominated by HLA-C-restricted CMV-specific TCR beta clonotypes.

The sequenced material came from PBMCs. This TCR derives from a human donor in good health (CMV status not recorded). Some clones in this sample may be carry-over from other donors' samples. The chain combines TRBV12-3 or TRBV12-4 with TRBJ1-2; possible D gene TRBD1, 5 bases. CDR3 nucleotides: TGTGCCAGCAGCCCCCAGGGAGGTTGGGGCTACACCTTC. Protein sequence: CASSPQGGWGYTF.